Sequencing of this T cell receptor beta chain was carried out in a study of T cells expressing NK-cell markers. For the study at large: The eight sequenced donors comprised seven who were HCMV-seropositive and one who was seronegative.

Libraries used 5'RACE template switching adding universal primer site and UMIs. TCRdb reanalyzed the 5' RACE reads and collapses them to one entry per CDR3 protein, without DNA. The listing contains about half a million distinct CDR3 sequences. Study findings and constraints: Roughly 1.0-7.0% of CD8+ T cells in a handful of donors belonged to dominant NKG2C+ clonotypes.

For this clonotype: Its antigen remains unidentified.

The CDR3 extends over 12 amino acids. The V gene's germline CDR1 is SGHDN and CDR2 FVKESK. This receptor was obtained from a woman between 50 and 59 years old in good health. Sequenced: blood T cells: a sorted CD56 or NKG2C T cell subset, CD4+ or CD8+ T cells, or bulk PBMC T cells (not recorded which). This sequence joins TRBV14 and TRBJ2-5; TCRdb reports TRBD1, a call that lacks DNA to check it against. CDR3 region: CASSRPLGAQYF.